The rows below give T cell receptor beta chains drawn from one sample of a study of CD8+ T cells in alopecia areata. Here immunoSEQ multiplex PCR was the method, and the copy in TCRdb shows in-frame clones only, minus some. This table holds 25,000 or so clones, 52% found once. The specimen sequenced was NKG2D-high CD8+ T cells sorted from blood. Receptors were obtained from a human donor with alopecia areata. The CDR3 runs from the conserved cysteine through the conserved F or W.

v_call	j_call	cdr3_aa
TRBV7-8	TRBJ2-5	CASRRTVAYQETQYF
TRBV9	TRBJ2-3	CASSRGSTDTQYF
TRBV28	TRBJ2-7	CASRWTGIYEQYF
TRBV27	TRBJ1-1	CASRTGVKNTEAFF
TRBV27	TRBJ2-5	CASSLFPGETQYF
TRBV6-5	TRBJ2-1	CASSYGTSWNEQFF
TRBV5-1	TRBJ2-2	CASSPRQGATGELFF
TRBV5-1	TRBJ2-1	CASSLWSGEQFF
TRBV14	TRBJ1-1	CASSPLGQGNTEAFF
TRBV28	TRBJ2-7	CASSLFSLPTSGRYQQYF
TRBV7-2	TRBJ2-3	CASSLGGRPYTDTQYF
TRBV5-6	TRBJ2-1	CASRSGAGSYNEQFF
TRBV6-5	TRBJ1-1	CASSPWGLTEAFF
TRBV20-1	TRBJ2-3	CSARNSDLGYF
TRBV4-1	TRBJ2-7	CASSQDSVSSYEQYF
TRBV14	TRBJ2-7	CASSQVGTSRWIEQYF
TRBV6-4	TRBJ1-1	CASSVGGDTEAFF
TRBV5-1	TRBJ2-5	CASSLLRFQETQYF
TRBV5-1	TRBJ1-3	CASSLVGPLGNTIYF
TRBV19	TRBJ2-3	CASIGDRGTDTQYF
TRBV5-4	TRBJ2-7	CASSLFRTSSYEQYF
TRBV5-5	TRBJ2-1	CASSLGTGYSYNEQFF
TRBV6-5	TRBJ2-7	CASRWTSGTSYEQYF